These 18 T cell receptor beta chains were sequenced from one sample in a study of T cell repertoires in cytomegalovirus infection. These receptors have no known antigen. TCRdb ran MiXCR on the reads and lists one entry per CDR3 protein. This sample carries a few hundred thousand distinct CDR3 sequences, around 25% of them seen once, and the ten largest clones take more than 10%. This sample comprised cultured PBMCs, obtained from culture after CMV antigen stimulation. These TCRs come from a human donor in good health (CMV status not recorded). Some clones in this sample may be carry-over from other donors' samples.

The chain carries TRBV29-1 and TRBJ2-1; maybe TRBD1 (6 bases). Per germline, CDR1 SQVTM and CDR2 ANQGSEA. This CDR3 spans 13 amino acids. V was trimmed by 7 bases and J by 2 bases, leaving 12 bases between them. The CDR3 loop is CSGTYRAYNEQFF. CDR3 DNA: TGCAGCGGGACGTACAGGGCCTACAATGAGCAGTTCTTC.

This clonotype was counted a few times. The chain combines TRBV5-6 with TRBJ1-1; TRBD1 matches at 9 bases. The germline V gene encodes CDR1 SGHDT and CDR2 YYEEEE. The CDR3 loop spans 14 amino acids. The trim removed 5 bases at V and 5 bases at J, leaving 7 bases unmatched. CDR3 loop: CASRLDRGDTEAFF. CDR3 bases: TGTGCCAGCAGACTGGACAGGGGAGATACTGAAGCTTTCTTT.

This clonotype turned up a few times. The chain combines TRBV5-8 with TRBJ1-3; 7 nucleotides agree with TRBD1. The CDR3 has 15 amino acids. Looked up from germline, CDR1 is SGHTS and CDR2 is YDEGEE. After removal of 5 bases from V and 4 bases from J, the junction contained 9 bases not matched to a gene. CDR3: CASSIDRARGNTIYF. In nucleotides, the CDR3 is TGTGCCAGCAGTATCGACAGGGCGCGGGGAAACACCATATATTTT.

In this sample, this clonotype turned up many times. The V call is TRBV6-2 or TRBV6-3, the J call TRBJ1-1, with a possible D match to TRBD1 (6 bases). V gave up 6 bases and J gave up 0 bases, with 11 bases separating them. CDR1 MNHEY and CDR2 SVGEGT come from the germline V gene. This CDR3 spans 14 amino acids. The CDR3 sequence: CASRRQVMNTEAFF. The CDR3 bases are TGTGCCAGCAGGAGACAGGTGATGAACACTGAAGCTTTCTTT.

The V gene is TRBV7-8, the J gene TRBJ2-2; 7 nucleotides match TRBD1. The germline gives CDR1 SGHVS, CDR2 FQNEAQ. The trim removed 5 bases at V and 5 bases at J, leaving 5 bases unmatched. This CDR3 contains 14 residues. The CDR3 sequence is CASSPIQGTGELFF. The CDR3 coding sequence is TGTGCCAGCAGCCCTATACAGGGGACCGGGGAGCTGTTTTTT.

This clonotype was observed at least ten times. This sequence joins TRBV7-2 and TRBJ1-5, with 9 bases fitting TRBD1. CDR3 length: 14 residues. Germline V gene sequence: CDR1 SGHTA, CDR2 FQGNSA. With V trimmed by 5 bases and J by 7 bases, 6 bases remained unmatched. DNA of the CDR3: TGTGCCAGCAGCCCGGGACAGGGTAGGCAGCCCCAGCATTTT. Encoded protein: CASSPGQGRQPQHF. Full variable domain (remainder filled in from reference TRBV7-2 and TRBJ1-5): GAGVSQSPSNKVTEKGKDVELRCDPISGHTALYWYRQSLGQGLEFLIYFQGNSAPDKSGLPSDRFSAERTGGSVSTLTIQRTQQEDSAVYLCASSPGQGRQPQHFGDGTRLSIL.

The chain combines TRBV7-2 with TRBJ2-3; possibly TRBD2 for D (6 bases). This CDR3 has 15 residues. Germline V CDR1 and CDR2: SGHTA, FQGNSA. Trimming took off 6 bases at V and 0 bases at J, with 13 bases between the two ends. DNA for the CDR3: TGTGCCAGCAGGTCGGTGGGGACTAGCACAGATACGCAGTATTTT. Translated, it gives CASRSVGTSTDTQYF. Looking up the rest from reference TRBV7-2 and TRBJ2-3 gives the full variable domain: GAGVSQSPSNKVTEKGKDVELRCDPISGHTALYWYRQSLGQGLEFLIYFQGNSAPDKSGLPSDRFSAERTGGSVSTLTIQRTQQEDSAVYLCASRSVGTSTDTQYFGPGTRLTVL.

This clonotype turned up a few times. The chain uses TRBV4-1 and TRBJ2-7; no reliable D call. The ends were cut back, 4 bases at V and 1 base at J, with 11 bases in the middle. CDR1 MGHRA and CDR2 YSYEKL come from the germline V gene. The CDR3 covers 14 residues. DNA for the CDR3: TGCGCCAGCAGCCCCTGGGCCGGGTCCTACGAGCAGTACTTC. Its protein is CASSPWAGSYEQYF.

Only a few counts were recorded for this clonotype. CDR3 nucleotide sequence: TGTGCCAGCAGTGCCACGCCGGGAGGGTTGTACAATGAGCAGTTCTTC. Its protein is CASSATPGGLYNEQFF. This chain connects TRBV6-1 to TRBJ2-1, with 8 bases aligning to TRBD2. The CDR3 is 16 residues long. V shed 4 bases, J shed 4 bases, and the junction held 9 bases outside the gene matches. The V gene's germline CDR1 is MNHNS and CDR2 SASEGT.

This clonotype was detected many times. The V call is TRBV4-1, the J call TRBJ1-2; no reliable D call. Germline loops: CDR1 MGHRA, CDR2 YSYEKL. This CDR3 spans 15 amino acids. Trimming took off 4 bases at V and 0 bases at J, with 12 bases between the two ends. The CDR3 bases are TGCGCCAGCAGCCCGGCCGAGGGTGCTAACTATGGCTACACCTTC. This codes for CASSPAEGANYGYTF.

CDR3 protein: CASSQVTGVTEAFF. Written as DNA, the CDR3 is TGTGCCAGCAGCCAAGTCACAGGGGTCACTGAAGCTTTCTTT. This chain connects TRBV3-1 to TRBJ1-1, with TRBD1 matching 7 bases. V shed 1 base, J shed 4 bases, and the junction held 3 bases outside the gene matches. The CDR3 is 14 residues long. Per the germline V gene, CDR1 is LGHDT and CDR2 is YNNKEL (reference sequence). The complete variable domain, with remaining parts taken from reference TRBV3-1 and TRBJ1-1, reads DTAVSQTPKYLVTQMGNDKSIKCEQNLGHDTMYWYKQDSKKFLKIMFSYNNKELIINETVPNRFSPKSPDKAHLNLHINSLELGDSAVYFCASSQVTGVTEAFFGQGTRLTVV.

The genes are TRBV19 and TRBJ2-3; 12 bases align to TRBD2. The CDR3 covers 16 residues. The V gene end was trimmed by 4 bases and the J gene end by 6 bases; junction bases not matched to a gene: 8. Germline CDR1 reads LNHDA; CDR2 reads SQIVND (reference sequence). The CDR3, as DNA: TGTGCCAGTAGTACCCCCAGGCTAGCGGGAGGGGATACGCAGTATTTT. Amino acids: CASSTPRLAGGDTQYF.

The CDR3 DNA reads as TGTGCCAGCAGCCTAAGCGGGAGGCGACTAGGGGAGCAGTACGTC. Its translation: CASSLSGRRLGEQYV. The chain links TRBV11-2 to TRBJ2-7; 9 bases are shared with TRBD2. CDR1 is SGHAT, CDR2 FQNNGV, per germline. The V segment lost 5 bases and the J segment 7 bases; nucleotides outside the gene matches: 12. The CDR3 runs to 15 residues.

This clonotype was seen more than once but under ten times. This sequence joins TRBV7-2 and TRBJ2-3; tentatively, D is TRBD2 (6 bases). The length of the CDR3 is 15 residues. Germline V gene sequence: CDR1 SGHTA, CDR2 FQGNSA. V was pared by 1 base and J by 2 bases, with 10 bases between. This chain's CDR3 is CASSLVGGDTDTQYF. CDR3 sequence (DNA): TGTGCCAGCAGCTTAGTTGGCGGGGACACAGATACGCAGTATTTT.

This clonotype was counted only a few times. This chain joins TRBV7-9 and TRBJ1-1; possible D gene TRBD1, 6 bases. CDR1 is SEHNR, CDR2 FQNEAQ, per germline (reference sequence). V lost 5 bases, J lost 4 bases, and 14 bases lay in between. The CDR3 totals 14 residues. The CDR3 DNA is TGTGCCAGCAGCAAAGAGGGGGGAGGCACTGAAGCTTTCTTT. The encoded protein is CASSKEGGGTEAFF.

This clonotype came up many times. The V call is TRBV28, the J call TRBJ2-1, with 7 bases matching TRBD1. V shed 4 bases, J shed 3 bases, and the junction held 0 bases outside the gene matches. Looked up from germline, CDR1 is MDHEN and CDR2 is SYDVKM. The CDR3 is 13 residues long. The DNA of the CDR3 is TGTGCCAGCAGTTGGACAGGCTACAATGAGCAGTTCTTC. Its protein is CASSWTGYNEQFF. The entire variable domain, with the rest obtained from reference TRBV28 and TRBJ2-1, is as follows: DVKVTQSSRYLVKRTGEKVFLECVQDMDHENMFWYRQDPGLGLRLIYFSYDVKMKEKGDIPEGYSVSREKKERFSLILESASTNQTSMYLCASSWTGYNEQFFGPGTRLTVL.

In this sample, this clonotype turned up a few times. The chain couples TRBV9 to TRBJ2-1; D is undetermined. Trimming left V 0 bases short and J 6 bases short, with 7 bases between. The germline V gene encodes CDR1 SGDLS and CDR2 YYNGEE. This CDR3 has 13 amino acids. Here the CDR3 reads CASSVEPGNEQFF. The CDR3 bases are TGTGCCAGCAGCGTAGAACCGGGCAATGAGCAGTTCTTC.

This clonotype has at least ten counts. This chain uses TRBV12-3 or TRBV12-4 with TRBJ2-1, with TRBD2 as a possible D gene (6 bases). The CDR3 runs to 15 residues. The germline V and J ends were trimmed by 6 bases and 0 bases, with 12 bases remaining between them. CDR3 loop: CASSGGASSYNEQFF. The CDR3 region has the DNA TGTGCCAGCAGCGGGGGTGCAAGCTCCTACAATGAGCAGTTCTTC.